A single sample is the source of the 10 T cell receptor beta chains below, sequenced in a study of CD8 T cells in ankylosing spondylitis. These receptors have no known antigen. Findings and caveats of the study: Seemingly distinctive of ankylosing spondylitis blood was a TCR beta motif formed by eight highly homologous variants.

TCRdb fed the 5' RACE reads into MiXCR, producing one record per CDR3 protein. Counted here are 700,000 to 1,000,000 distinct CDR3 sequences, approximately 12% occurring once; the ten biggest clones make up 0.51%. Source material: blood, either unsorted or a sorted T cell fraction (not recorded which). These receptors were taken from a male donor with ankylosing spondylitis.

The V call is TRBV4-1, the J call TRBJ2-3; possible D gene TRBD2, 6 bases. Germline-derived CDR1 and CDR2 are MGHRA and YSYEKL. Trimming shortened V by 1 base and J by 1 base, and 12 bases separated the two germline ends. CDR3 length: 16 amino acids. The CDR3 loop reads CASSQVKRERTDTQYF. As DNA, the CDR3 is TGCGCCAGCAGCCAAGTCAAACGGGAGCGCACAGATACGCAGTATTTT.

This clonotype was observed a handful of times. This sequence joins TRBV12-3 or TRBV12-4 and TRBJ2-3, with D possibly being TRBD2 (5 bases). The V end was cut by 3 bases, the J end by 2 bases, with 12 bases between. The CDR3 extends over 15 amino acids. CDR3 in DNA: TGTGCCAGCAGTTTTAGGTCCGGGATCACAGATACGCAGTATTTT. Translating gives CASSFRSGITDTQYF.

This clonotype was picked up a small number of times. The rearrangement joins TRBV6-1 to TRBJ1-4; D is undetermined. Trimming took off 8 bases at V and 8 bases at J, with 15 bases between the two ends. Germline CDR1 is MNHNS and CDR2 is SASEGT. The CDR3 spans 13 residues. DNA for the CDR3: TGTGCCAGCCTAGGACCCTACGAGGAAAAACTGTTTTTT. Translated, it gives CASLGPYEEKLFF.

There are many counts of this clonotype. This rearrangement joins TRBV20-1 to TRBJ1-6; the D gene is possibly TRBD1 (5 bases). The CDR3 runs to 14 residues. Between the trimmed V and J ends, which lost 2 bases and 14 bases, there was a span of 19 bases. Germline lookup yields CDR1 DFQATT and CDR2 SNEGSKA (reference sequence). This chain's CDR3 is CSARLGTAPPTLHF. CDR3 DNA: TGCAGTGCTAGACTAGGGACTGCACCACCGACCCTCCACTTT.

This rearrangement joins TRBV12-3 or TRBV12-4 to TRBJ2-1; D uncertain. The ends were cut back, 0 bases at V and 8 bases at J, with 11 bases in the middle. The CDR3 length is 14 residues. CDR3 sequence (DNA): TGTGCCAGCAGTTTAGCAGGTCTCTCCGATGAGCAGTTCTTC. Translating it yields CASSLAGLSDEQFF.

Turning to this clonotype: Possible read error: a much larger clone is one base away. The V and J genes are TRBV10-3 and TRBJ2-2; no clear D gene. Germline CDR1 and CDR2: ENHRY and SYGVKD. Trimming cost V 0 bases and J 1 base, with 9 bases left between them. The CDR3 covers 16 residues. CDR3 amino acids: CAISESNPLNTGELFF. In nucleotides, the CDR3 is TGTGCCATCAGTGAGTCGAACCCCTTGAACACCGGGGAGCTGTTTTTT.

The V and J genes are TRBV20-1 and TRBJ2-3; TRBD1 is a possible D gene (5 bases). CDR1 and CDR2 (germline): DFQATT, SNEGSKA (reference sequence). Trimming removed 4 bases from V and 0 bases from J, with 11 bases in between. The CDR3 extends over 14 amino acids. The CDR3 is CSANHQGSTDTQYF. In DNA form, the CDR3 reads TGCAGTGCTAACCACCAGGGTAGCACAGATACGCAGTATTTT.

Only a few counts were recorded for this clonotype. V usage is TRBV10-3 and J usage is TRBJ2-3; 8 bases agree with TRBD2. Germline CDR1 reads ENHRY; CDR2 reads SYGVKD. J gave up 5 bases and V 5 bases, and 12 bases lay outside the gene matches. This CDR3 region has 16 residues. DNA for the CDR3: TGTGCCATCAGTAGCAACTTAGCGGGATCTGGAGATACGCAGTATTTT. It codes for CAISSNLAGSGDTQYF.

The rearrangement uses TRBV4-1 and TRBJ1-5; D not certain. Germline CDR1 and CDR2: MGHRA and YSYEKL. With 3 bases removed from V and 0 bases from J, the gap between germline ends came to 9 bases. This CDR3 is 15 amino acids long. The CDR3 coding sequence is TGCGCCAGCAGCCAGGATGGATATAGCAATCAGCCCCAGCATTTT. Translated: CASSQDGYSNQPQHF.

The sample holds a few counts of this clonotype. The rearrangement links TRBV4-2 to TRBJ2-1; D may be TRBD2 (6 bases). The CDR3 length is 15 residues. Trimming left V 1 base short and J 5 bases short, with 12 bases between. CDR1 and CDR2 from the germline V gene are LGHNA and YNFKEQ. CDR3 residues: CASSQGASDDNEQFF. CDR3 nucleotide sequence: TGTGCCAGCAGCCAAGGAGCTAGCGATGACAATGAGCAGTTCTTC.